The rows below give T cell receptor beta chains drawn from one sample of a study of blood T cells in healthy people across ages. Each CDR3 protein gets one entry after TCRdb re-called the 5' RACE reads with MiXCR. The table includes around 650,000 distinct CDR3 sequences, about 34% detected once. Source material: blood. The receptors here all came from a woman aged 80 or older in good health. CDR3s include the opening cysteine and the closing phenylalanine or tryptophan. The order of the fields is V gene, J gene, clone size, D gene, CDR3 DNA, CDR3 protein. A D gene is named only where the DNA matches it firmly. Part of the rows lack a size; the others show once, few, many or a class for expanded clones.

>TRBV29-1|TRBJ2-1|NA|NA
TGCAGCGTTGAGGGGGCTCCTCCCAATGAGCAGTTCTTC
CSVEGAPPNEQFF
>TRBV5-1|TRBJ2-1|NA|NA
TGCGCCAGCAGCAAGGGGTGGGGGTCAGAGCAGTTCTTC
CASSKGWGSEQFF
>TRBV5-1|TRBJ1-2|many|NA
TGCGCCAGCAGCGTCGAAGGAAACTATGGCTACACCTTC
CASSVEGNYGYTF
>TRBV28|TRBJ1-5|few|NA
TGTGCCAGTCAAGAGGGACCGTCTAATCAGCCCCAGCATTTT
CASQEGPSNQPQHF
>TRBV20-1|TRBJ1-5|many|TRBD1
TGCAGTGCTATACAGGGGGTGAGCCAGCCCCAGCATTTT
CSAIQGVSQPQHF
>TRBV20-1|TRBJ1-2|many|TRBD1
TGCAGTGCCACAGGGGCGGGGGGCTACACCTTC
CSATGAGGYTF
>TRBV7-9|TRBJ1-1|few|TRBD1
TGTGCCAGCAGCGCGGAGGGGGCAGGCCTCATTGAAGCTTTCTTT
CASSAEGAGLIEAFF
>TRBV6-5|TRBJ2-7|many|TRBD2
TGTGCCAGCAGTTACTCAGGGGCGGGGGGGCCCTACGAGCAGTACTTC
CASSYSGAGGPYEQYF
>TRBV6-6|TRBJ1-3|few|NA
TGTGCCAGCAGTTGGACCGCTAGCACGGCTGGAAACACCATATATTTT
CASSWTASTAGNTIYF
>TRBV29-1|TRBJ2-7|many|NA
TGCAGCGTTGGTGGGGTCGGGGCGGGATACGAGCAGTACTTC
CSVGGVGAGYEQYF
>TRBV7-2|TRBJ2-3|many|NA
TGTGCCAGCAGCTTAGGGTCGAGCGTTCGTACAGATACGCAGTATTTT
CASSLGSSVRTDTQYF
>TRBV11-1|TRBJ2-4|many|NA
TGTGCCAGCAGCTTTAATCCTCGGGGCAGGATGGGTCTTCTAGCCAAAAACATTCAGTACTTC
CASSFNPRGRMGLLAKNIQYF
>TRBV27|TRBJ2-7|many|NA
TGTGCCAGCAGCCTACAGGAAAGCTCCTACGAGCAGTACTTC
CASSLQESSYEQYF
>TRBV30|TRBJ2-7|NA|TRBD1
TGTGCCTGGAGTATCCGGGACAGCTACGAGCAGTACTTC
CAWSIRDSYEQYF
>TRBV30|TRBJ2-3|few|NA
TGTGCCTGGAGTGTACGAAGAGGCACAGATACGCAGTATTTT
CAWSVRRGTDTQYF
>TRBV20-1|TRBJ2-1|many|NA
TGCAGTGCTAGTTCCCTAGCCTTACGGCGGCAGTTCTTC
CSASSLALRRQFF
>TRBV20-1|TRBJ1-5|NA|TRBD1
TGCAGTGCCCAGGGGAGGACAGGGCGATATCAGCCCCAGCATTTT
CSAQGRTGRYQPQHF
>TRBV28|TRBJ1-2|few|TRBD1
TGTGCCAGCGGGCCGACAGGGAGGTTTGGCTACACCTTC
CASGPTGRFGYTF
>TRBV9|TRBJ2-1|many|NA
TGTGCCAGCAGCGTAGGGAGGGACGGCAATGAGCAGTTCTTC
CASSVGRDGNEQFF
>TRBV28|TRBJ1-1|NA|NA
TGTGCCAGCAGTTTCGGCCAGGGGGAAGCTTTCTTT
CASSFGQGEAFF
>TRBV7-2|TRBJ2-1|NA|NA
TGTGCCAGCAGCTTAGTCCTCTATGAGCAGTTCTTC
CASSLVLYEQFF
>TRBV7-9|TRBJ1-4|NA|NA
TGTGCCAGCAGCTCCGGACAGTATGATGAAAAACTGTTTTTT
CASSSGQYDEKLFF
>TRBV24-1|TRBJ2-1|many|NA
TGTGCCACCAGCCTCGGGAGCTCCTACAATGAGCAGTTCTTC
CATSLGSSYNEQFF
>TRBV27|TRBJ2-7|many|TRBD1
TGTGCCAGCGGACAGGGGAGGGAGCAGTACTTC
CASGQGREQYF
>TRBV9|TRBJ2-3|many|NA
TGTGCCAGCAGCACTCGACAAGATACGCAGTATTTT
CASSTRQDTQYF
>TRBV24-1|TRBJ2-3|many|NA
TGTGCCACCAGTGAGACTCTCACAGATACGCAGTATTTT
CATSETLTDTQYF
>TRBV7-2|TRBJ1-3|many|NA
TGTGCCAGCAGCTTCCTTCCAGGTTCTGGAAACACCATATATTTT
CASSFLPGSGNTIYF
>TRBV12-3/TRBV12-4|TRBJ1-2|once|NA
TGTGCCAGCAGTCAGCCGGGACAACCTAACTATGGCTACACCTTC
CASSQPGQPNYGYTF
>TRBV25-1|TRBJ2-7|many|TRBD2
TGTGCCAGCAGAGGACTAGCGGCGGGCTACGAGCAGTACTTC
CASRGLAAGYEQYF
>TRBV20-1|TRBJ2-5|many|TRBD2
TGCAGTGCTAAAGTGTCTAGCGGGGGGATCCTGGAGACCCAGTACTTC
CSAKVSSGGILETQYF
>TRBV30|TRBJ2-7|few|TRBD1
TGTGCCTGGAGTGTACGGCACAGGGGGAACGAGCAGTACTTC
CAWSVRHRGNEQYF
>TRBV25-1|TRBJ1-4|many|TRBD1
TGTGCCAGCAGTGAGCCAGGACAGGGTAATGAAAAACTGTTTTTT
CASSEPGQGNEKLFF
>TRBV7-3|TRBJ2-5|many|NA
TGTGCCAGCAGCTTAACATTCGACAGGGAGGGAGAGACCCAGTACTTC
CASSLTFDREGETQYF
>TRBV20-1|TRBJ1-3|few|NA
TGCAGTGCTAGTTTGTATTCGGGAAACACCATATATTTT
CSASLYSGNTIYF
>TRBV6-1|TRBJ1-4|NA|TRBD1
TGTGCCAGCAGTGAGGGTACAGGGGGCGCGGCTAATGAAAAACTGTTTTTT
CASSEGTGGAANEKLFF
>TRBV20-1|TRBJ2-1|many|TRBD1
TGCAGTGCTAGTGAGACCTACAGGGGGCGCGGGGATGAGCAGTTCTTC
CSASETYRGRGDEQFF
>TRBV29-1|TRBJ2-1|many|NA
TGCAGCGTTGAAGAATCGGGTCGGGGGGCGAACAATGAGCAGTTCTTC
CSVEESGRGANNEQFF
>TRBV9|TRBJ2-1|once|NA
TGTGGCAGCAGCGTGGGGGGGACAGAAGCGAGAAATGAGCAGTTCTTC
CGSSVGGTEARNEQFF
>TRBV7-2|TRBJ2-7|many|NA
TGTGCCAGCAGCCCCGGGGCCTACGAGCAGTACTTC
CASSPGAYEQYF
>TRBV7-7|TRBJ2-7|many|NA
TGTGCTAGCAGCGACGTCGGGGGCTACGAGCAGTACTTC
CASSDVGGYEQYF